This T cell receptor (beta chain) is from a study of blood T cell repertoires in COVID-19. Background on the study: Samples taken during acute and convalescent COVID-19 were collected in the United States, Italy and Spain. In each case, the material was cDNA or gDNA derived from T cells, B-cell-depleted T cells, or PBMCs.

In the original processing: The authors estimated nucleated cell counts from reference gene primer amplification. Assay: immunoSEQ multiplex PCR; the TCRdb copy retains only in-frame clones and omits some. D and trimming were read from the DNA, whereas the V and J calls and clone size are those reported in that table. The table lists about 95,000 clones, about 87% of them singletons. Germline CDR1 is SGHRS and CDR2 is YFSETQ. The CDR3 consists of 13 residues. With 4 bases removed from V and 5 bases from J, the gap between germline ends came to 12 bases. Sequenced: peripheral blood. This chain joins TRBV5-1 and TRBJ1-1, with D hard to call. The source is a human donor in a cohort sampled during active COVID-19. The CDR3: CASSDIRATEAFF. The CDR3 bases are TGCGCCAGCAGCGATATTCGAGCTACTGAAGCTTTCTTT.